This T cell receptor beta chain was profiled in a study of blood T cell repertoires in COVID-19. At the level of the study: PBMCs, B-cell-depleted T cells, or T cells were the source of the cDNA or gDNA that made up the material.

Generated by immunoSEQ multiplex PCR, the TCRdb table keeps only in-frame clones and is missing some. This table holds about 180,000 clones, 82% found once. The TCR sequence derives from a woman older than 75 with active or convalescent COVID-19. The sample consisted of peripheral blood.

The CDR3: CASSFPRQPHRYNEQFF. CDR3 bases: TGTGCCAGCAGCTTCCCCCGACAGCCCCATCGGTACAATGAGCAGTTCTTC. The rearrangement links TRBV7-9 to TRBJ2-1, with D maybe TRBD1 (5 bases). The CDR3 contains 17 residues. V dropped 3 bases and J dropped 4 bases, with 19 bases sitting between them. The V gene's germline CDR1 is SEHNR and CDR2 FQNEAQ (reference sequence). Supplemented by reference TRBV7-9 and TRBJ2-1, the full variable domain reads DTGVSQNPRHKITKRGQNVTFRCDPISEHNRLYWYRQTLGQGPEFLTYFQNEAQLEKSRLLSDRFSAERPKGSFSTLEIQRTEQGDSAMYLCASSFPRQPHRYNEQFFGPGTRLTVL.